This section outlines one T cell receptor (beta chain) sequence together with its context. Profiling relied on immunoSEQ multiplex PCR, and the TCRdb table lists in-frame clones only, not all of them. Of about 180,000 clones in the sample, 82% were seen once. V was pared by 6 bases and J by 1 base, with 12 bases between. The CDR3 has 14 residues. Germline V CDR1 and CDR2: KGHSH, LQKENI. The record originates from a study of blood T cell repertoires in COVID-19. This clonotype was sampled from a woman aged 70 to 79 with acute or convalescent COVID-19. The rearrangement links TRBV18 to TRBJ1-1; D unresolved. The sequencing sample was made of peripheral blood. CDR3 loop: CASSIRRENTEAFF. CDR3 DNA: TGTGCCAGCTCTATAAGGCGGGAGAACACTGAAGCTTTCTTT. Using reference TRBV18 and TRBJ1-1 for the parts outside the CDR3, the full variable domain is NAGVMQNPRHLVRRRGQEARLRCSPMKGHSHVYWYRQLPEEGLKFMVYLQKENIIDESGMPKERFSAEFPKEGPSILRIQQVVRGDSAAYFCASSIRRENTEAFFGQGTRLTVV.